The source of this T cell receptor (beta chain) is a study of T cell responses to AZD1222 COVID-19 vaccine. The protocol was immunoSEQ multiplex PCR, while the TCRdb copy is restricted to in-frame clones and leaves out a portion. The sample carries 210,000 or so clones, roughly 94% recorded once. Comment on this clone: Its antigen is not known.

Study-level results: Scientists sampled the repertoires only once the peak T cell response had passed. Donors, mostly white British, included more females; clonal diversity was possibly underestimated. Distributed over spike, vaccine-associated CD4 TCRs predominated at 160-218 and 743-854. Only 5 or 6 individuals given AZD1222 were seropositive at baseline.

V shed 1 base and J shed 4 bases, with 8 bases lying between them. In germline, CDR1 is SGDLS, CDR2 YYNGEE. This CDR3 region has 13 residues. The genes are TRBV9 and TRBJ2-5, with a possible D match to TRBD2 (6 bases). The sample consisted of peripheral blood, taken 28 days after the second dose of the MenACWY control vaccine. The sequence came from an adult who received the MenACWY meningococcal vaccine as a control. CDR3 nucleotides: TGTGCCAGCAGCGTAATGGGGGGAGAGACCCAGTACTTC. This gives the protein CASSVMGGETQYF. Full variable domain (remainder filled in from reference TRBV9 and TRBJ2-5): DSGVTQTPKHLITATGQRVTLRCSPRSGDLSVYWYQQSLDQGLQFLIQYYNGEERAKGNILERFSAQQFPDLHSELNLSSLELGDSALYFCASSVMGGETQYFGPGTRLLVL.